This T cell receptor (beta chain) appears in the sequencing data of a study of cytomegalovirus exposure and HLA in healthy donors. It was with 60 Vbeta and 13 Jbeta primers that the PCR ran. Clones were read by immunoSEQ multiplex PCR, and TCRdb kept only the in-frame ones, dropping some. The repertoire includes roughly 81,000 clones, 79% of them detected once, and roughly 2.5% sits in the top ten. Sequencing input: PBMCs. The clonotype was recovered from a man aged 30 to 39 in good health and CMV-seronegative.

The CDR3 loop reads CAWSAITGELFF. As DNA, the CDR3 is TGTGCCTGGAGCGCGATCACCGGGGAGCTGTTTTTT. This chain links TRBV30 with TRBJ2-2; no reliable D call. Germline V gene lookup returns CDR1 GTSNPN and CDR2 SVGIG (reference sequence). V was cut by 3 bases and J by 4 bases, with 6 bases left in between. The CDR3 contains 12 residues.